Below, 4 T cell receptor beta chains from the same sample are listed, as sequenced in a study of identical twins. Via MiXCR, TCRdb re-called the 5' RACE reads, giving one row per CDR3 protein. The repertoire includes about 490,000 distinct CDR3 sequences, about 16% of them detected once, and roughly 0.42% sits in the top ten. These data were likewise used in another study, on yellow fever vaccine responses in identical twins.

What was sequenced was CD4+ T cells sorted from blood. The receptors originated from a woman younger than 30 in good health.

This clonotype has a count of ten or more. V gene TRBV5-1 combines with J gene TRBJ2-2, with D unresolved. CDR1 is SGHRS and CDR2 is YFSETQ in the germline V gene. The CDR3 is 14 amino acids. Trimming stripped 2 bases from V and 5 bases from J, with 10 bases between. The chain's CDR3 is CASSFSQQTGELFF. Written as DNA, the CDR3 is TGCGCCAGCAGCTTTTCGCAGCAGACCGGGGAGCTGTTTTTT. Complete variable domain (other parts from reference TRBV5-1 and TRBJ2-2): KAGVTQTPRYLIKTRGQQVTLSCSPISGHRSVSWYQQTPGQGLQFLFEYFSETQRNKGNFPGRFSGRQFSNSRSEMNVSTLELGDSALYLCASSFSQQTGELFFGEGSRLTVL.

This clonotype was observed a few times. The chain is built from TRBV7-9 and TRBJ2-1; 8 nucleotides agree with TRBD2. This CDR3 has 15 amino acids. In germline, CDR1 is SEHNR, CDR2 FQNEAQ (reference sequence). With 5 bases clipped from V and 6 bases from J, the junction kept 9 bases outside the gene matches. This CDR3 reads CASSHSGMRGNEQFF. The DNA of the CDR3 is TGTGCCAGCAGCCATAGCGGGATGCGTGGCAATGAGCAGTTCTTC.

This clonotype was found many times. The chain carries TRBV10-3 and TRBJ2-5; 8 bases agree with TRBD1. Germline trimming cut 5 bases from V and 7 bases from J; bases unmatched to any gene: 15. Germline lookup yields CDR1 ENHRY and CDR2 SYGVKD. The CDR3 covers 16 residues. The CDR3 nucleotides are TGTGCCATCAGTCGAAAACAGGGGGATGTGTCGGGGACCCAGTACTTC. Translation gives CAISRKQGDVSGTQYF.

In its sample, this clonotype was seen a few times. This chain uses TRBV20-1 with TRBJ1-1; 9 bases agree with TRBD1. CDR3 length equals 12 residues. V was pared by 5 bases and J by 6 bases, with 4 bases of the junction left unmatched. Per the germline V gene, CDR1 is DFQATT and CDR2 is SNEGSKA (reference sequence). The chain's CDR3 is CSAGQGRAEAFF. In nucleotides, the CDR3 is TGCAGTGCTGGACAGGGGAGGGCTGAAGCTTTCTTT.